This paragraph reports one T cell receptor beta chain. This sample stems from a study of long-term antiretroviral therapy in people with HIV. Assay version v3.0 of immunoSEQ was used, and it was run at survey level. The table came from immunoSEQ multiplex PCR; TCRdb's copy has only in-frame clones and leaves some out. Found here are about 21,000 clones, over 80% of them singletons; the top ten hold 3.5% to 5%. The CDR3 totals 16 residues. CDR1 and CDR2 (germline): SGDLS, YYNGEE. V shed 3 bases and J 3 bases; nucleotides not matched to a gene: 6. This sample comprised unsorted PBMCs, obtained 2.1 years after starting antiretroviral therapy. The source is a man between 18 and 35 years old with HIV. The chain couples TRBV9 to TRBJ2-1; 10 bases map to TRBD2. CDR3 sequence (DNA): TGTGCCAGCAGCGCCGAGCGGGGGGGACTCTACAATGAGCAGTTCTTC. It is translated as CASSAERGGLYNEQFF.